The entry below gives a single TCR beta chain sequence along with its context. No antigen is known for it. This entry is derived from a study of cytomegalovirus exposure and HLA in healthy donors. General study findings and limits: Researchers counted some 150 TCR beta chains as cytomegalovirus-associated. For cytomegalovirus status, the classifier reportedly gave diagnoses with high specificity and sensitivity. In vitro assays verified that a few CMV-associated chains recognized CMV antigens specifically. In a later analysis, first-cohort TCR clusters were found to tend to co-occur in the 130 or so validation repertoires.

Using immunoSEQ multiplex PCR, the repertoire was profiled, and TCRdb retains in-frame clones only, with some absent. The sample shows about 270,000 clones, 80% to 90% of them seen only once. The CDR3 spans 15 residues. CDR1 LGHNA and CDR2 YSLEER come from the germline V gene. V was cut by 0 bases and J by 13 bases, with 16 bases left in between. The sequence was collected from a woman under 30 in good health and CMV-seronegative. The sequencing input was PBMCs. The rearrangement joins TRBV4-3 to TRBJ1-6; TRBD1 might be the D (5 bases). The CDR3 is CASSQDQQASYPLHF. The CDR3 coding sequence is TGCGCCAGCAGCCAAGACCAACAGGCTTCCTACCCCCTCCACTTT.